This T cell receptor (beta chain) was recorded in a study of T-cell reconstitution after alpha-beta-depleted transplantation in children. The length of the CDR3 is 15 residues. V lost 3 bases and J lost 2; bases outside the gene matches: 9. In germline, CDR1 is DFQATT, CDR2 SNEGSKA (reference sequence). It was with unique molecular identifiers that the TCRbeta library was prepared. TCRdb re-called the PCR reads through MiXCR, storing one row per CDR3 protein. The sample contains under 300,000 distinct CDR3 sequences, about 8.8% of which appear only once. In this sample, this clonotype turned up many times.

The receptor's source is a human donor who donated a stem cell graft to a child with SCID. This material consisted of PBMCs from the stem cell graft donor, taken from the stem cell graft. The gene calls are TRBV20-1 and TRBJ2-5, with 7 bases fitting TRBD2. DNA for the CDR3: TGCAGTGCTAGTGCGCTAGCGGACGTACAAGAGACCCAGTACTTC. Protein product: CSASALADVQETQYF.